This TCR beta chain was captured by sequencing in a study of T cell responses to AZD1222 COVID-19 vaccine (dated by TCRdb to about 2021). Concerning the study at large: A total of approximately 230 trial participants underwent TCR sequencing, of whom nearly 210 received two doses of AZD1222 and 26 received two doses of the MenACWY control vaccine. Enrollment into the trials was organized by age into subgroups of 18-55, 56-69 and 70-plus years, and those subgroups contained roughly 150, 30 and 60 TCR-sequenced participants, respectively.

V was cut back by 1 base and J by 11 bases, leaving a gap of 14 bases between them. Per the germline V gene, SGHTA is the CDR1 and FQGTGA is the CDR2. The CDR3 numbers 13 residues from cysteine through phenylalanine. The retained sequence is limited to the CDR3, 39 bases, with the frame set at the first base. The CDR3 regions of human TCRbeta chains were analyzed by immunosequencing. From the authors' description of their analysis: Repertoire TCRs were matched against a reference library of SARS-CoV-2-specific TCRs generated with the MIRA antigen-specificity platform. Breadth meant the fraction of unique TCRs that were SARS-CoV-2-associated, whereas depth meant the fraction of total T cells that were SARS-CoV-2-associated. Using the MIRA data, each spike-specific TCR was mapped to the spike region that the TCR reacts to and placed in a CD4 or CD8 class. Log10-transformed breadth and depth values were compared by one-way ANOVA with Sidak's multiple comparisons tests. The source is immuneACCESS, and TCRdb retained only in-frame sequences with V and J called. Part of the clones is not carried over; for the studies checked, unresolved V genes explain less than half of this, and the remainder is unexplained. The V and J calls and clone size come from that table; D and trimming were worked out from the DNA. This sample has fewer than 30,000 clones in its table, and 86% of those were observed once. Approximately 8.6% of the sample is taken by the ten largest.

The full study reports these points: In the small 56-69-year group, the increase in depth fell short of significance, most likely because of low power. Nearly half of unique spike-specific TCRs reportedly recognized epitopes outside regions mutated in the B.1.351 and B.1.1.7 variants. Conclusions about previously exposed vaccinees are limited, since just five or six AZD1222 recipients were seropositive for SARS-CoV-2 at baseline. Because no day 14 peak-response samples were available, the repertoires could be characterized only after the peak T cell response. The vaccine-associated CD4 TCRs covered the entire spike protein, and the dominant responses fell in regions 160-218 and 743-854. After two AZD1222 doses, both the breadth and the depth of spike-specific TCRs were significantly higher than at day 0 and than in MenACWY recipients. Most participants were white British and females outnumbered males, and the authors suggested that clonal diversity may have been underestimated.

Read against the paper, the sample's time point label means: about 28 days (+/-7) after the second vaccine dose. AZD1222 recipients with second doses at about 4 weeks or about 12 weeks were pooled, because spike-specific TCR depth and breadth did not differ between schedules. Vaccinee samples came from UK trials COV001 and COV002, including a single-blind randomized controlled phase 2/3 trial of AZD1222 (ChAdOx1 nCoV-19) in healthy adults. Trial participant PBMC samples were collected at day 0 and day 28 after the second dose for TCRbeta chain sequencing. Turning to this clone: Which antigen it targets is not known. No per-base quality is available; no much larger clone lies one base away.

Specimen: peripheral blood, collected 28 days after the second AZD1222 dose. Recombination linked TRBV7-3 to TRBJ1-1; the D gene is perhaps TRBD1, from 6 matching bases. This TCR was recovered from an adult who received the AZD1222 COVID-19 vaccine. The DNA reads as follows: TGTGCCAGCAGCTTAATAGGGGGTAACCCTGCTTTCTTT. The resulting protein is CASSLIGGNPAFF.